This T cell receptor beta chain was sequenced during a study of STAT3 mutations in large granular lymphocyte leukemia. CDR3 length: 14 amino acids. V was shortened by 7 bases and J by 4 bases, with 16 bases between the two germline ends. Germline CDR1 and CDR2: SNHLY and FYNNEI. This clone has more than one count but fewer than ten. What it binds is not known. The protocol was immunoSEQ multiplex PCR, while the TCRdb copy is restricted to in-frame clones and leaves out a portion. The sample records roughly 1,700 clones, 55% to 75% being singletons. Study-wide results and limits: Some patients had persisting codominant clonotypes that could mask small clones. Variable sampling intervals and differing treatment regimens complicated linking therapy response to TCR clonal burden changes. In T-cell large granular lymphocyte leukemia, about half of patients showed multiple immunodominant subclonotypes. After therapy, about 35% of the 18 patients switched clonotypes, all new clones STAT3 wild type.

This clonotype was sampled from a woman aged 70-85 years with T-cell large granular lymphocyte leukemia. Some clones in this sample may be carry-over from other donors' samples. Material for sequencing was peripheral blood mononuclear cells. J is TRBJ1-2 and V is TRBV2, with a weak D call TRBD1 (5 bases). The CDR3 here is CASTRPSGGYGYTF. CDR3 nucleotide sequence: TGTGCCAGCACCCGGCCCTCTGGGGGCTATGGCTACACCTTC.